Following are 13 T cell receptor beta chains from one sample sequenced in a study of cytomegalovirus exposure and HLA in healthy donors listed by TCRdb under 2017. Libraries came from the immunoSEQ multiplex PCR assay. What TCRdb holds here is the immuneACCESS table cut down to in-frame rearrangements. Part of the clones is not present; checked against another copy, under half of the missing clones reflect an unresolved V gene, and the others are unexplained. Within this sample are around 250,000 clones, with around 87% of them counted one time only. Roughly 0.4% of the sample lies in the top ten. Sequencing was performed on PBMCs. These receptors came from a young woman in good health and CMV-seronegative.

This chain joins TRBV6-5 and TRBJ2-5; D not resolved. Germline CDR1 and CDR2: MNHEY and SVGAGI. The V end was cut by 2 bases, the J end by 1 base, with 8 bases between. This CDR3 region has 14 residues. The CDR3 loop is CASSYTLGQETQYF. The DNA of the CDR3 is TGTGCCAGCAGTTACACTCTAGGCCAAGAGACCCAGTACTTC.

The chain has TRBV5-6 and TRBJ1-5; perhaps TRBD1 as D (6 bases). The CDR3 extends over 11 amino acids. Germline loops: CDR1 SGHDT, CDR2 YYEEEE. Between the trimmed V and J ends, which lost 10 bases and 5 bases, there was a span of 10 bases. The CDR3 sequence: CARDTDQPQHF. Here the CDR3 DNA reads TGTGCCCGGGACACAGATCAGCCCCAGCATTTT.

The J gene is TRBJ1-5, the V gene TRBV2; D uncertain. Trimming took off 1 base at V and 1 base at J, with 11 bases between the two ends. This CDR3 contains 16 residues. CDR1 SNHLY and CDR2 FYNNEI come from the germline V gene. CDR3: CASSEETPRSNQPQHF. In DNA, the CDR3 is TGTGCCAGCAGTGAAGAGACACCAAGGAGCAATCAGCCCCAGCATTTT.

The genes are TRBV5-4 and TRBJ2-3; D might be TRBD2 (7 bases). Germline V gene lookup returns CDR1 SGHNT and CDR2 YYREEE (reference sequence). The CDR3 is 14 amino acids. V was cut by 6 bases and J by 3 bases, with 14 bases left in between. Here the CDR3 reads CASNRGAGTDTQYF. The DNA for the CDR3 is TGTGCCAGCAACCGGGGGGCGGGAACAGATACGCAGTATTTT.

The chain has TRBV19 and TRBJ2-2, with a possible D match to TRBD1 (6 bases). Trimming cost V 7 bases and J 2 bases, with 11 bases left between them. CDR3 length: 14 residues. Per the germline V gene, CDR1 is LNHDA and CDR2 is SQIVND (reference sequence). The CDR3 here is CASKDRPNTGELFF. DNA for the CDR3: TGTGCCAGTAAGGACAGACCCAACACCGGGGAGCTGTTTTTT.

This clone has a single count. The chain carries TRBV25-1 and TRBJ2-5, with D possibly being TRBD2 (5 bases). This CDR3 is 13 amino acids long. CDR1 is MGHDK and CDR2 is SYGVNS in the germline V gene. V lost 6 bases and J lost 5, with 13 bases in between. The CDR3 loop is CASRSTGGETQYF. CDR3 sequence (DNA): TGTGCCAGCAGATCCACGGGCGGGGAGACCCAGTACTTC.

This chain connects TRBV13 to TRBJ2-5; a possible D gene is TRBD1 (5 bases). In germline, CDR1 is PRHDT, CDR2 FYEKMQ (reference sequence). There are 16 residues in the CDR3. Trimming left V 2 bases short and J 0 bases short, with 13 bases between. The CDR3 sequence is CASSLRSGHNQETQYF. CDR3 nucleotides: TGTGCCAGCAGCTTACGATCTGGACATAACCAAGAGACCCAGTACTTC.

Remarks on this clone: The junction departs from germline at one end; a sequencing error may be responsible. CDR3 DNA sequence: TGTGCTAGCAGCTTAAACAGGGTTACCGGGGAGCTGTTTTTT. Residues: CASSLNRVTGELFF. V usage is TRBV7-7 and J usage is TRBJ2-2, with D maybe TRBD1 (6 bases). The CDR3 spans 14 residues. The germline V gene has CDR1 SSHAT and CDR2 FNYEAQ (reference sequence).

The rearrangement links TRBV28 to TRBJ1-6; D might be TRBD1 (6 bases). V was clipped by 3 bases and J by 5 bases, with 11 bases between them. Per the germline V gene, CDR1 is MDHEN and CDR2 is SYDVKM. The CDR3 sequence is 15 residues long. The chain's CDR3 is CASSFGQLNNSPLHF. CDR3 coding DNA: TGTGCCAGCAGTTTTGGACAGCTCAATAATTCACCCCTCCACTTT.

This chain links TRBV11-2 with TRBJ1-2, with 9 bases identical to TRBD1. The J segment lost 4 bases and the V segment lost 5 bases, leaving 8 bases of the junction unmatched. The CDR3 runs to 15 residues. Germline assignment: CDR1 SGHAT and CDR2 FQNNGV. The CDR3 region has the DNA TGTGCCAGCAGCCAACACAGGGGGCCCCTCTATGGCTACACCTTC. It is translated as CASSQHRGPLYGYTF.

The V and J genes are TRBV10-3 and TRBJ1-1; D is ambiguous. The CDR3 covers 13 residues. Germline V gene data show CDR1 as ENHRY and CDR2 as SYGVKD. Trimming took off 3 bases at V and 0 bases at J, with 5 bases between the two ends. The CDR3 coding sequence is TGTGCCATCAGTGAATATGTGAACACTGAAGCTTTCTTT. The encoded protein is CAISEYVNTEAFF.

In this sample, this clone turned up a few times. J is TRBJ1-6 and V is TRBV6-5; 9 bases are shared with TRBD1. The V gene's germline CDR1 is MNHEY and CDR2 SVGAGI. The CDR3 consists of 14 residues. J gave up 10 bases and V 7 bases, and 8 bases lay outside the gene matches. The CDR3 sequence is CASNGQGIRSPLHF. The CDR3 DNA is TGTGCCAGCAACGGACAGGGGATAAGGTCACCCCTCCACTTT.

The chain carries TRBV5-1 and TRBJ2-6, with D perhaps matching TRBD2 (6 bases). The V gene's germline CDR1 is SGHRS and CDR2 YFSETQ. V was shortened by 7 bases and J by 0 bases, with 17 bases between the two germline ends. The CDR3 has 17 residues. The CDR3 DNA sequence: TGCGCCAGCGTTAACGGGGGTTATGGCTCTGGGGCCAACGTCCTGACTTTC. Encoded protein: CASVNGGYGSGANVLTF.